The source of this TCR beta chain is a study of T cells in Graves' hyperthyroidism and ophthalmopathy. Study information: Once the initial diagnosis was made, peripheral blood was obtained before any treatment.

This clonotype was observed many times. V dropped 3 bases and J dropped 6; count of bases not matched to a gene: 3. Germline V gene sequence: CDR1 MRHNA, CDR2 SNTAGT. This CDR3 is built from 15 residues. It was uncontrolled infection, other autoimmune disease, pregnancy or lactation that excluded patients. RNA transcripts were the template for amplifying TCR beta CDR3 regions. The HTBI primer set was used in a first-round RT-PCR of the TCR CDR3. One entry per CDR3 protein, called by TCRdb with MiXCR from the multiplex PCR reads. The sample shows some 570,000 distinct CDR3 sequences, 13% to 15% of them seen only once.

The chain recombines TRBV6-4 with TRBJ2-2; TRBD2 aligns across 11 bases. The sequencing input was blood. This sequence was found in a young woman with Graves' ophthalmopathy. CDR3 nucleotides: TGTGCCAGCAGTGAATCGGGACTAGCGGCCGGGGAGCTGTTTTTT. It yields the protein CASSESGLAAGELFF.